These 6 T cell receptor beta chains originate from one sample sequenced in a study of Ad26.COV2.S vaccination and SARS-CoV-2 variants. Treatment here: some 20 received Ad26.COV2.S at low or high dose, single or two shots; a few received placebo; per-sample allocation not given. Samples were taken on day 63 after the first vaccine or placebo injection. The method was immunoSEQ multiplex PCR; TCRdb's version includes in-frame clones alone and lacks a portion of them. The sample carries roughly 700,000 clones, roughly 90% recorded once. Material: peripheral blood, obtained in a trial of Ad26.COV2.S vaccine versus placebo. These receptor sequences come from a person aged 18-65 years who received the Ad26.COV2.S COVID-19 vaccine or a placebo.

J is TRBJ1-5 and V is TRBV6-5; 11 bases map to TRBD1. The CDR3 has 12 residues. The V segment lost 10 bases and the J segment 7 bases; nucleotides outside the gene matches: 3. Germline V gives CDR1 MNHEY, CDR2 SVGAGI. The CDR3 region has the DNA TGTGCCACCCGGACAGGGGGCCAGCCCCAGCATTTT. Protein: CATRTGGQPQHF.

This clone came up a few times. V usage is TRBV10-3 and J usage is TRBJ2-7; the D gene is possibly TRBD2 (6 bases). The CDR3 runs 13 residues. Germline CDR1 is ENHRY and CDR2 is SYGVKD. Trimming shortened V by 4 bases and J by 4 bases, and 11 bases separated the two germline ends. The CDR3 sequence: CAISGFSGYEQYF. The CDR3 DNA reads TGTGCCATCAGTGGGTTTAGCGGATACGAGCAGTACTTC.

J is TRBJ2-4 and V is TRBV5-4, with a possible D match to TRBD1 (6 bases). CDR3 size: 14 residues. The V end was cut by 4 bases, the J end by 4 bases, with 12 bases between. The germline gives CDR1 SGHNT, CDR2 YYREEE (reference sequence). The CDR3 DNA follows: TGTGCCAGCAGCCCTGCAGGGGCTAAAAACATTCAGTACTTC. Protein sequence: CASSPAGAKNIQYF.

This chain links TRBV25-1 with TRBJ2-1; 9 positions agree with TRBD2. Germline lookup yields CDR1 MGHDK and CDR2 SYGVNS. V was clipped by 1 base and J by 8 bases; unmatched bases: 6. CDR3 length: 15 residues. The CDR3 sequence: CASSEWAGGTHEQFF. The CDR3 nucleotides read TGTGCCAGCAGTGAATGGGCGGGGGGGACGCATGAGCAGTTCTTC.

As concerns this clone: The junction differs from germline at one of its ends, possibly a read error. Additional DNA sequences in this sample encode the identical CDR3. The rearrangement joins TRBV18 to TRBJ1-1; D uncertain. From germline, CDR1 is KGHSH and CDR2 LQKENI. The CDR3 extends over 13 amino acids. Here the CDR3 reads CASSPQENTEAFF. The CDR3 DNA reads as TGTGCCAGCTCCCCACAAGAGAACACTGAAGCTTTCTTT.

J is TRBJ1-6 and V is TRBV19; TRBD1 might be the D (5 bases). V lost 7 bases and J 9 bases, leaving 22 bases between the germline ends. This CDR3 is built from 16 residues. Germline V gene lookup returns CDR1 LNHDA and CDR2 SQIVND (reference sequence). CDR3 sequence reads: CASIITGREERSPLHF. Here the CDR3 DNA reads TGTGCCAGTATCATTACCGGCAGGGAAGAGCGTTCACCCCTCCACTTT.